A single sample is the source of the 22 T cell receptor beta chains below, sequenced in a study of cytomegalovirus exposure and HLA in healthy donors. 13 Jbeta primers and 60 Vbeta primers were used for the PCR. Only in-frame clones appear in the TCRdb table, and some are missing; sequencing was by immunoSEQ multiplex PCR. The repertoire holds about 59,000 clones, with around 83% as singletons. The sample comprised PBMCs. Receptor source: a human donor in good health.

This chain joins TRBV30 and TRBJ2-7; D perhaps matches TRBD1 (6 bases). This CDR3 is 13 amino acids long. V was shortened by 5 bases and J by 6 bases, with 17 bases between the two germline ends. Germline assignment: CDR1 GTSNPN and CDR2 SVGIG (reference sequence). CDR3 protein: CAWGGQIGVEQYF. The CDR3 nucleotides read TGTGCCTGGGGGGGCCAGATTGGGGTCGAGCAGTACTTC.

The chain uses TRBV18 and TRBJ1-2; 7 nucleotides align to TRBD1. Germline lookup yields CDR1 KGHSH and CDR2 LQKENI. V trimming: 6 bases; J trimming: 10 bases; junction bases outside the gene matches: 14. This CDR3 is 14 amino acids long. CDR3 nucleotide sequence: TGTGCCAGCTCCACGACAGGGCCCCTCTCCTTCTACACCTTC. Protein sequence: CASSTTGPLSFYTF.

This clone was seen a single time. This CDR3 is CASSFMTGHNQFF. As DNA, the CDR3 is TGTGCCAGCAGCTTTATGACAGGGCATAACCAGTTCTTC. The chain combines TRBV7-2 with TRBJ2-1; 7 positions agree with TRBD1. The V and J ends lost 3 bases and 13 bases, in that order; junction bases with no gene match: 9. CDR3 length: 13 amino acids. From germline, CDR1 is SGHTA and CDR2 FQGNSA.

This chain's CDR3 is CASSFLTSDTQYF. As DNA, the CDR3 is TGTGCCAGCAGTTTCCTAACCTCAGATACGCAGTATTTT. V gene TRBV2 combines with J gene TRBJ2-3; D uncertain. CDR1 is SNHLY and CDR2 is FYNNEI in the germline V gene. The CDR3 is 13 amino acids. V was clipped by 5 bases and J by 4 bases, with 10 bases between them.

This chain links TRBV21-1 with TRBJ2-7; no check of the table's D call, TRBD2, against the DNA was made. TRBV21-1 is a listed pseudogene. The CDR3 covers 19 residues. The CDR3 DNA reads TGTGCCAGCAGCAAAAAAAGAACTAGCGGGAGTCCCCCCCGAGCGGGGCAGTACTTC. Protein product: CASSKKRTSGSPPRAGQYF.

The gene calls are TRBV4-1 and TRBJ2-1, with 8 bases matching TRBD2. The CDR3 is made up of 17 amino acids. J lost 5 bases, V lost 1 base, and 10 bases had no gene match. The germline V gene has CDR1 MGHRA and CDR2 YSYEKL. CDR3 bases: TGCGCCAGCAGCCAAGTCTACGGTTTGCGGGGGGACAATGAGCAGTTCTTC. It is translated as CASSQVYGLRGDNEQFF.

V and J are TRBV6-1 and TRBJ1-4; D is uncertain. The CDR3 contains 13 residues. CDR1 and CDR2 from the germline V gene are MNHNS and SASEGT. V was cut by 0 bases and J by 8 bases, with 7 bases left in between. CDR3 nucleotides: TGTGCCAGCAGTGAAGCGTCCGGGGAAAAACTGTTTTTT. Amino acids: CASSEASGEKLFF.

The rearrangement uses TRBV11-1 and TRBJ2-4; no clear D. Germline CDR1 and CDR2: SGHAT and FQDESV (reference sequence). The CDR3 length is 14 residues. V was cut by 4 bases and J by 0 bases, with 7 bases left in between. CDR3 region: CASSSRLAKNIQYF. In DNA form, the CDR3 reads TGTGCCAGCAGCTCCAGACTAGCCAAAAACATTCAGTACTTC.

The V call is TRBV21-1, the J call TRBJ1-1. TRBV21-1 is reported as a pseudogene. The CDR3 is made up of 13 amino acids. The CDR3 is CASSKCLAGRAFF. The CDR3 region has the DNA TGTGCCAGCAGCAAATGCCTCGCGGGACGGGCTTTCTTT.

The CDR3 region has the DNA TGTGCCAGCAGCTCGGGACAGGGGACTTCGGGGACCCAGTACTTC. Protein: CASSSGQGTSGTQYF. The J gene is TRBJ2-5, the V gene TRBV11-2; 10 nucleotides agree with TRBD1. The junction had 9 bases not matched to a gene; V was cut back by 4 bases and J by 7 bases. The CDR3 sequence is 15 residues long. Looked up from germline, CDR1 is SGHAT and CDR2 is FQNNGV.

This clone appeared a few times. The chain carries TRBV4-3 and TRBJ2-6, with D maybe TRBD1 (5 bases). CDR3 size: 16 residues. Between the trimmed V and J ends, which lost 0 bases and 2 bases, there was a span of 8 bases. Germline loops: CDR1 LGHNA, CDR2 YSLEER. CDR3 loop: CASSQDSTAGANVLTF. CDR3 in DNA: TGCGCCAGCAGCCAAGATTCGACAGCTGGGGCCAACGTCCTGACTTTC.

In this sample, this clone turned up once. The V call is TRBV27, the J call TRBJ1-5; a possible D gene is TRBD1 (5 bases). Trimming removed 3 bases at V and 0 bases at J, with 12 bases between. Germline CDR1 and CDR2: MNHEY and SMNVEV (reference sequence). CDR3 length: 16 residues. In nucleotides, the CDR3 is TGTGCCAGCAGTTTTTCCGCAGGGCATAGCAATCAGCCCCAGCATTTT. It is translated as CASSFSAGHSNQPQHF.

V is TRBV2 and J is TRBJ2-3; D remains ambiguous. Per germline, CDR1 SNHLY and CDR2 FYNNEI. CDR3 length: 12 amino acids. The ends were cut back, 10 bases at V and 6 bases at J, with 14 bases in the middle. The CDR3 DNA reads TGTGCCACCGATCCCCTCAGGGATACGCAGTATTTT. It yields the protein CATDPLRDTQYF.

The CDR3 coding sequence is TGCAGCGTCGACCCTCATGCTCGACCGGGGGAGACCCAGTACTTC. Its translation is CSVDPHARPGETQYF. The chain employs TRBV29-1 and TRBJ2-5; possibly TRBD2 for D (5 bases). Between the trimmed V and J ends, which lost 6 bases and 5 bases, there was a span of 22 bases. Germline V CDR1 and CDR2: SQVTM, ANQGSEA. The CDR3 is made up of 15 amino acids.

This chain uses TRBV27 with TRBJ1-6, with D possibly being TRBD1 (5 bases). The V gene's germline CDR1 is MNHEY and CDR2 SMNVEV (reference sequence). The V and J ends lost 3 bases and 6 bases respectively, with 12 bases between them. There are 15 residues in the CDR3. The CDR3 DNA is TGTGCCAGCAGTTTTTTGGACACCATTAATTCACCCCTCCACTTT. It is translated as CASSFLDTINSPLHF.

The V and J genes are TRBV5-1 and TRBJ2-7, with D possibly TRBD1 on 6 matching bases. This CDR3 region has 15 residues. Trimming stripped 0 bases from V and 2 bases from J, with 12 bases between. The germline V gene has CDR1 SGHRS and CDR2 YFSETQ. CDR3 amino acids: CASSLAFDRTYEQYF. In nucleotides, the CDR3 is TGCGCCAGCAGCTTGGCCTTTGACAGGACCTACGAGCAGTACTTC.

This chain connects TRBV15 to TRBJ2-7, with a possible D match to TRBD2 (5 bases). The ends were cut back, 3 bases at V and 7 bases at J, with 19 bases in the middle. CDR1 LNHNV and CDR2 YYDKDF come from the germline V gene (reference sequence). The CDR3 consists of 15 residues. This CDR3 is CATSRSRGFLLEQYF. The CDR3 DNA sequence: TGTGCCACCAGCAGGAGTAGAGGGTTCTTGTTGGAGCAGTACTTC.

The chain couples TRBV27 to TRBJ2-1; TRBD2 is a possible D gene (7 bases). Germline lookup yields CDR1 MNHEY and CDR2 SMNVEV (reference sequence). CDR3 size: 13 residues. Trimming pared 6 bases from V and 9 bases from J, leaving 15 bases between. CDR3 sequence (DNA): TGTGCCAGCAGGGGGGCGGGACTACCTGAGCAGTTCTTC. Its protein is CASRGAGLPEQFF.

This clone was found once. This chain uses TRBV6-6 with TRBJ2-5; 7 bases agree with TRBD2. Germline assignment: CDR1 MNHNY and CDR2 SVGAGI (reference sequence). The CDR3 runs to 16 residues. V gave up 0 bases and J gave up 4 bases; unmatched junction bases: 8. The CDR3 spells CASSYSIEGGGETQYF. DNA for the CDR3: TGTGCCAGCAGTTACTCGATTGAAGGCGGGGGAGAGACCCAGTACTTC.

This chain joins TRBV11-1 and TRBJ1-2; TRBD1 matches at 7 bases. Germline lookup yields CDR1 SGHAT and CDR2 FQDESV (reference sequence). This CDR3 comprises 17 residues. V lost 5 bases to trimming and J lost 0 bases; unmatched junction nucleotides: 12. The CDR3 reads CASSPSLGDRTNYGYTF. The DNA of the CDR3 is TGTGCCAGCAGCCCATCCCTAGGGGACAGAACTAACTATGGCTACACCTTC.

The chain combines TRBV28 with TRBJ2-2; 7 bases match TRBD2. The V gene end was trimmed by 11 bases and the J gene end by 8 bases; junction bases not matched to a gene: 8. The CDR3 is made up of 12 amino acids. The germline CDR1 and CDR2 sequences are MDHEN and SYDVKM. The CDR3 loop is CAGMGGLGELFF. Here the CDR3 DNA reads TGTGCCGGAATGGGGGGGTTAGGGGAGCTGTTTTTT. Full variable domain (rest looked up from reference TRBV28 and TRBJ2-2): DVKVTQSSRYLVKRTGEKVFLECVQDMDHENMFWYRQDPGLGLRLIYFSYDVKMKEKGDIPEGYSVSREKKERFSLILESASTNQTSMYLCAGMGGLGELFFGEGSRLTVL.

This clone was seen a few times. The same CDR3 arises from other DNA sequences in this sample as well. For the CDR3, the DNA is TGTGCCAGCAGTAGTTCGCGCTATGGCTACACCTTC. This encodes CASSSSRYGYTF. This sequence joins TRBV25-1 and TRBJ1-2; D uncertain. The CDR3 has 12 amino acids. CDR1 is MGHDK, CDR2 SYGVNS, per germline. Trimming removed 5 bases from V and 4 bases from J, with 8 bases in between.